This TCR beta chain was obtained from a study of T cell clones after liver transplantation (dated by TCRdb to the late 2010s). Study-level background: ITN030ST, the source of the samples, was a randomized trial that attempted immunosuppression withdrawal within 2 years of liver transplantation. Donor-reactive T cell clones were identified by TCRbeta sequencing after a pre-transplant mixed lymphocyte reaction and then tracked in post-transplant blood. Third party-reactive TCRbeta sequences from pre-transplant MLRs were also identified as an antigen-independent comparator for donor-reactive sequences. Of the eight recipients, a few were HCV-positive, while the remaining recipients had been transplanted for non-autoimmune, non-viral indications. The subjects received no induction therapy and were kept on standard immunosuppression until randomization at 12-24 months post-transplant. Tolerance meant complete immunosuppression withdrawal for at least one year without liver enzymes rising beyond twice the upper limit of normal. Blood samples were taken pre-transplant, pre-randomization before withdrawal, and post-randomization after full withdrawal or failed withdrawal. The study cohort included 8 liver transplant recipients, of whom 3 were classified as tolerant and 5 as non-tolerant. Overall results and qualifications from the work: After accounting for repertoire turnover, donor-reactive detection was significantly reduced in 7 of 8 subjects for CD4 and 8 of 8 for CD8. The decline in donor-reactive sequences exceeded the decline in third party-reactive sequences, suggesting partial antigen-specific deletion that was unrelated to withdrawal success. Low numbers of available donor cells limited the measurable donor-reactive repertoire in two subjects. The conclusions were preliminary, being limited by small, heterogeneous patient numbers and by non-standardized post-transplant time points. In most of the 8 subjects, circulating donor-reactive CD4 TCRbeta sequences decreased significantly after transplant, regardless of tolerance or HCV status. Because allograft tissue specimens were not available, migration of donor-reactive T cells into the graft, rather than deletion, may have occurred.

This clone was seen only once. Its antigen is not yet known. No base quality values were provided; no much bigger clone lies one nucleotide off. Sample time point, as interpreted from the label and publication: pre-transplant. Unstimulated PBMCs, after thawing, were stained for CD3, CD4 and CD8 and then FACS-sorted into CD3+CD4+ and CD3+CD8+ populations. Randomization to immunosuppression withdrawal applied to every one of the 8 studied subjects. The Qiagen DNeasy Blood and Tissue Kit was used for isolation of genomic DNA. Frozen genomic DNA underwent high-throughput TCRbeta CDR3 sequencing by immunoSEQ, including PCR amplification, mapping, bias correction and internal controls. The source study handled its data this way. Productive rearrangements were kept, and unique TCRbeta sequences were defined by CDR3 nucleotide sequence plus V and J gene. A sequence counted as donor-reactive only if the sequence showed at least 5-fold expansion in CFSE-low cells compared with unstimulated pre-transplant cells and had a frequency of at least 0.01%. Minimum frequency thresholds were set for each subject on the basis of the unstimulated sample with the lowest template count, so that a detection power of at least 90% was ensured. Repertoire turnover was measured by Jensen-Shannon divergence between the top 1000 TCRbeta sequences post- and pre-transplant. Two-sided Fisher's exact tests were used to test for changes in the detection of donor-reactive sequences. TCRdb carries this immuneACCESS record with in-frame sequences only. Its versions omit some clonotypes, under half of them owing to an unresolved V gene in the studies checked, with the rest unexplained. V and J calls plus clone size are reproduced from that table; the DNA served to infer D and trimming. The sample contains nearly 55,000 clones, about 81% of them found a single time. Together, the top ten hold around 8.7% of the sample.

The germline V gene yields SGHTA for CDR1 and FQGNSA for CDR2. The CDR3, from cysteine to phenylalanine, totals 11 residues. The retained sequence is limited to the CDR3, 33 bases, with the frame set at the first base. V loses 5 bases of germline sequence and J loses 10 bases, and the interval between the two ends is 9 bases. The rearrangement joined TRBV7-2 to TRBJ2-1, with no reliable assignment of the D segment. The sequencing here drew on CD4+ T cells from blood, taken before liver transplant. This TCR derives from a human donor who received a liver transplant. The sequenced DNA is TGTGCCAGCAGCCCCGCCTCAGAGCAGTTCTTC. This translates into CASSPASEQFF.